Only a few counts were recorded for the clone carrying this TCR beta chain. The antigen is unknown. The data were taken from a study of Graves' ophthalmopathy and Graves' hyperthyroidism. Notes on the study in general: Most expanded clonotypes from thyroid (those above 0.001 frequency) were also found in blood.

Patients with other autoimmune diseases, uncontrolled infections, pregnancy or lactation were excluded. This CDR3 is built from 15 residues. V lost 7 bases to trimming and J lost 5 bases; unmatched junction nucleotides: 4. Per the germline V gene, CDR1 is KGHDR and CDR2 is SFDVKD. Transcripts of RNA were the source for amplifying TCR beta CDR3 regions. RT-PCR was first run with HTBI primers, then multiplex PCR in a second round. TCRdb called the multiplex PCR reads again in MiXCR, with one record for every CDR3 protein. There are 200,000 to 250,000 distinct CDR3 sequences in the sample; 20% to 25% occur only once, and roughly 40% lies in the top ten.

Source material: peripheral blood. V and J are TRBV24-1 and TRBJ2-2; 12 bases line up with TRBD1. The source is a woman aged 50 to 65 with Graves' ophthalmopathy. CDR3 loop: CATRGQGAWTGELFF. CDR3 coding DNA: TGTGCCACCAGGGGACAGGGGGCGTGGACCGGGGAGCTGTTTTTT.